This T cell receptor beta chain was obtained from a study of T cell responses to AZD1222 COVID-19 vaccine. A remark on this clone: What it binds is unknown.

CDR1 is SGHTS and CDR2 is YDEGEE in the germline V gene. The V segment lost 1 base and the J segment 0 bases; nucleotides outside the gene matches: 9. The CDR3 has 19 residues. Findings and caveats of the study: At baseline, just a handful of AZD1222 recipients tested seropositive. The donor group comprised mostly white British people and more females; the analysis possibly underestimated clonal diversity. Distributed over spike, vaccine-associated CD4 TCRs predominated at 160-218 and 743-854.

TCRdb keeps only in-frame clones here, not all; method: immunoSEQ multiplex PCR. This table has 120,000 or so clones, over 90% appearing once. This specimen was peripheral blood, taken 28 days after the second AZD1222 dose. The receptor's source is an adult who received the AZD1222 COVID-19 vaccine. The rearrangement uses TRBV5-8 and TRBJ2-1; 11 bases are a match to TRBD2. CDR3 residues: CASSLRTSGGLSSYNEQFF. CDR3 nucleotides: TGTGCCAGCAGCTTGCGAACTAGCGGGGGTCTGAGCTCCTACAATGAGCAGTTCTTC.